This T cell receptor beta chain was identified during a study of cytomegalovirus exposure and HLA in healthy donors. Whole-study results and caveats: The study flagged roughly 160 TCR beta chains as cytomegalovirus-associated. Cytomegalovirus status was reportedly diagnosed by the classifier with high sensitivity and specificity. When analyzed later, a missense DCLRE1C variant was found to be linked to TCR beta V- and J-gene trimming. Clonal expansion, a later analysis showed, was greater in HLA-associated TCR beta chains than in equally common others.

The PCR made use of 60 Vbeta and 13 Jbeta primers. Using immunoSEQ multiplex PCR, the repertoire was profiled, and TCRdb retains in-frame clones only, with some absent. The data contain under 200,000 clones, approximately 80% of them seen just once; the ten biggest clones take up roughly 2.6%. About this clone: No antigen is known for it.

This CDR3 is 14 amino acids long. Trimming removed 3 bases at V and 4 bases at J, with 15 bases between. Germline V gene sequence: CDR1 GTSNPN, CDR2 SVGIG (reference sequence). The rearrangement links TRBV30 to TRBJ1-2; D possibly corresponds to TRBD1 (5 bases). The sequence derives from a woman aged 35 to 49 in good health and CMV-seropositive. Sequencing used PBMCs. The CDR3 reads CAWSPGGASYGYTF. The CDR3 DNA sequence: TGTGCCTGGAGCCCCGGGGGAGCCAGCTATGGCTACACCTTC.